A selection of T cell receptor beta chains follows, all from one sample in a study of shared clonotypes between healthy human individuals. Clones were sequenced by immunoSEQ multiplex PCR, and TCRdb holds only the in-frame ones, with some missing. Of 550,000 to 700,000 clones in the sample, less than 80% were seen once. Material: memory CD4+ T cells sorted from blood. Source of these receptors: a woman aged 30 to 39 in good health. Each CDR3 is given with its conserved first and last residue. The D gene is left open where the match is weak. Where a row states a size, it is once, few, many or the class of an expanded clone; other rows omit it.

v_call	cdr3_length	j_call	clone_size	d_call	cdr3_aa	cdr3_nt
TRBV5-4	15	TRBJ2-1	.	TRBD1	CASSLSGTGPYEQFF	TGTGCCAGCAGCTTATCCGGGACAGGGCCGTATGAGCAGTTCTTC
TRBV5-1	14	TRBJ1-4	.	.	CASSSDVDGEKLFF	TGCGCCAGCAGCTCGGACGTAGACGGGGAAAAACTGTTTTTT
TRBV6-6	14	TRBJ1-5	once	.	CASSNRDSNQPQHF	TGTGCCAGCAGTAACAGGGATAGCAATCAGCCCCAGCATTTT
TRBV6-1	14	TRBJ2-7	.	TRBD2	CASRIAGGPFEQYF	TGTGCCAGCAGAATAGCGGGAGGGCCTTTCGAGCAGTACTTC
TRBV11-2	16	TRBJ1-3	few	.	CASSGRTVLSGNTIYF	TGTGCCAGCAGCGGAAGGACAGTCCTCTCTGGAAACACCATATATTTT
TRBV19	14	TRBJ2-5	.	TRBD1	CASSPGQGGETQYF	TGTGCCAGTAGTCCGGGACAGGGGGGGGAGACCCAGTACTTC
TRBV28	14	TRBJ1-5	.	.	CASTLWGRSQPQHF	TGTGCCAGCACTCTCTGGGGTCGGAGTCAGCCCCAGCATTTT
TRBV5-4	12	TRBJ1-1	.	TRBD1	CASSRDSSLSFF	TGTGCCAGCAGTCGGGACAGTAGCTTATCTTTCTTT
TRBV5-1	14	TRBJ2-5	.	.	CASSLRQAGETQYF	TGCGCCAGCAGCCTTCGACAGGCCGGGGAGACCCAGTACTTC
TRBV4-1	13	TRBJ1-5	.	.	CASSRIQHQPQHF	TGCGCCAGCAGCCGGATACAGCATCAGCCCCAGCATTTT
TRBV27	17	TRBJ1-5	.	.	CASSPGGGRGYNQPQHF	TGTGCCAGCAGTCCAGGTGGAGGGCGGGGATACAATCAGCCCCAGCATTTT
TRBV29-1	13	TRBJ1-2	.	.	CSVSRPDRSGYTF	TGCAGCGTTTCCCGCCCGGACAGAAGTGGCTACACCTTC
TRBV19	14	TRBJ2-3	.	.	CASQRQSSTDTQYF	TGTGCCAGCCAAAGACAGTCTAGCACAGATACGCAGTATTTT
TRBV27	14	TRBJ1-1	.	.	CASTRVFPDTEAFF	TGTGCCAGCACCAGGGTGTTCCCAGACACTGAAGCTTTCTTT
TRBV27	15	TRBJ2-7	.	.	CASSLRTTPEYEQYF	TGTGCCAGCAGTTTAAGGACTACGCCTGAGTACGAGCAGTACTTC
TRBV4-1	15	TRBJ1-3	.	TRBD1	CASSHGTDSGNTIYF	TGCGCCAGCAGCCACGGGACAGACTCTGGAAACACCATATATTTT
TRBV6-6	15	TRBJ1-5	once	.	CASSSRTGDDQPQHF	TGTGCCAGCAGTAGTAGGACGGGGGATGATCAGCCCCAGCATTTT
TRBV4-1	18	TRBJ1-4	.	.	CASSQETGLFATNEKLFF	TGCGCCAGCAGCCAAGAAACGGGGCTGTTTGCAACTAATGAAAAACTGTTTTTT
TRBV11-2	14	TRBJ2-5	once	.	CASSLRHKQETQYF	TGTGCCAGCAGCTTAAGGCACAAACAAGAGACCCAGTACTTC
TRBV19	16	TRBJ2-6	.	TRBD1	CASSVLRGPGANVLTF	TGTGCCAGTAGTGTGTTGAGGGGGCCGGGGGCCAACGTCCTGACTTTC
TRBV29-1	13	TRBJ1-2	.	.	CSVETAWTYGYTF	TGCAGCGTTGAAACAGCCTGGACATATGGCTACACCTTC
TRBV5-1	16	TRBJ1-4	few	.	CASSLGGAVTNEKLFF	TGCGCCAGCAGCTTGGGAGGGGCGGTCACTAATGAAAAACTGTTTTTT
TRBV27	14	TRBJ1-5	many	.	CASSPAGSNQPQHF	TGTGCCAGCAGTCCTGCAGGTAGCAATCAGCCCCAGCATTTT
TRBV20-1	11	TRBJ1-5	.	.	CSASRGQPQHF	TGCAGTGCTAGTAGGGGTCAGCCCCAGCATTTT
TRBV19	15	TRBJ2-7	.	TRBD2	CASSIQAGGRYEQYF	TGTGCCAGTAGTATCCAGGCGGGGGGAAGATACGAGCAGTACTTC
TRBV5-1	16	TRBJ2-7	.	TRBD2	CASSLLLAGAVYEQYF	TGCGCCAGCAGCCTTCTTTTAGCGGGAGCAGTCTACGAGCAGTACTTC
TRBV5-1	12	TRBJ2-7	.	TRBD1	CASSRDSYEQYF	TGCGCCAGCAGCCGGGACAGCTACGAGCAGTACTTC
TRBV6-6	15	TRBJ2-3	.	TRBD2	CASSPGGASTDTQYF	TGTGCCAGCAGCCCGGGGGGGGCCAGCACAGATACGCAGTATTTT
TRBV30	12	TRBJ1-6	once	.	CAGGPSLTPLHF	TGTGCCGGGGGACCTAGTTTAACACCCCTCCACTTT
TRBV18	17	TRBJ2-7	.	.	CASSPYGSRGVSYEQYF	TGTGCCAGCTCACCATATGGAAGCAGGGGGGTATCCTACGAGCAGTACTTC
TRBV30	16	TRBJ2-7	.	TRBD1	CAWKKPPGTGAYEQYF	TGTGCCTGGAAAAAACCTCCCGGGACAGGGGCGTACGAGCAGTACTTC
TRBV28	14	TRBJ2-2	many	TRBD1	CASGGQGAPGELFF	TGTGCCAGCGGGGGACAGGGGGCGCCGGGGGAGCTGTTTTTT
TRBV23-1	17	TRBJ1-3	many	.	CASSQPLPQEEGNTIYF	TGCGCCAGCAGTCAACCCCTCCCACAGGAGGAGGGAAACACCATATATTTT
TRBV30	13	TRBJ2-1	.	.	CAWTSKSYNEQFF	TGTGCCTGGACTAGCAAATCCTACAATGAGCAGTTCTTC
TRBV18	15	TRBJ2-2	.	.	CASSPPLGHTGELFF	TGTGCCAGCTCACCACCGTTAGGGCACACCGGGGAGCTGTTTTTT
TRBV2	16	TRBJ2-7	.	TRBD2	CASSEWGGSGTYEQYF	TGTGCCAGCAGTGAATGGGGCGGAAGCGGGACGTACGAGCAGTACTTC
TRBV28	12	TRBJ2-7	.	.	CASSLWHNEQYF	TGTGCCAGCAGTTTATGGCATAACGAGCAGTACTTC
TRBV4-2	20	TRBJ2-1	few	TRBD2	CASSRNPIAAIAGEGNEQFF	TGTGCCAGCAGCCGTAATCCCATCGCTGCTATAGCGGGAGAAGGTAATGAGCAGTTCTTC
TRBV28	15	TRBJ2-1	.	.	CASSLPIHAYNEQFF	TGTGCCAGCAGTTTACCTATCCACGCTTACAATGAGCAGTTCTTC
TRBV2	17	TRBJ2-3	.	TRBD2	CASSYSGSGTITDTQYF	TGTGCCAGCAGTTATAGCGGGAGTGGGACCATCACAGATACGCAGTATTTT
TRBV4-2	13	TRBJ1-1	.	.	CASSQDRDGRAFF	TGTGCCAGCAGCCAAGATCGGGACGGTCGAGCTTTCTTT
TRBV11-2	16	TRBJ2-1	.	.	CASSLEKGGSSNEQFF	TGTGCCAGCAGCTTAGAAAAAGGGGGTAGTTCCAATGAGCAGTTCTTC
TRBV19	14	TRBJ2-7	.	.	CASSTTGGVVEQYF	TGTGCCAGTAGTACCACAGGTGGGGTAGTCGAGCAGTACTTC
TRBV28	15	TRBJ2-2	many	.	CASSLSGFRTGELFF	TGTGCCAGCAGTTTATCGGGGTTTCGCACCGGGGAGCTGTTTTTT
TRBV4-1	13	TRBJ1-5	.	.	CASKAPGPQPQHF	TGCGCCAGCAAAGCCCCAGGGCCTCAGCCCCAGCATTTT
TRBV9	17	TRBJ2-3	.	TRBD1	CASSVATGGEWVDTQYF	TGTGCCAGCAGCGTAGCAACAGGGGGCGAGTGGGTAGATACGCAGTATTTT
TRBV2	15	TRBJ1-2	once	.	CASSEFGSPNYGYTF	TGTGCCAGCAGTGAATTTGGCAGTCCTAACTATGGCTACACCTTC
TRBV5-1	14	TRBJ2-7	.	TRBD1	CASSLRTGSHEQYF	TGCGCCAGCAGCTTGAGGACAGGGTCCCACGAGCAGTACTTC
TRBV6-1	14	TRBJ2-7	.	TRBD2	CASSTPGLANEQYF	TGTGCCAGCAGTACTCCGGGACTAGCAAACGAGCAGTACTTC
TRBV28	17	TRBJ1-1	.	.	CASSLLAWSVKDTEAFF	TGTGCCAGCAGTTTATTGGCCTGGTCGGTTAAGGACACTGAAGCTTTCTTT
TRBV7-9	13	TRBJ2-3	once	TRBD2	CASSRTSGDTQYF	TGTGCCAGCAGCCGGACTAGCGGGGATACGCAGTATTTT
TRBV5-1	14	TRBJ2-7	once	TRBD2	CASSGGLVSSEQYF	TGCGCCAGCAGCGGGGGACTAGTTAGCTCCGAGCAGTACTTC
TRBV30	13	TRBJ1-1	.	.	CAWSFNLNTEAFF	TGTGCCTGGAGTTTTAACTTGAACACTGAAGCTTTCTTT
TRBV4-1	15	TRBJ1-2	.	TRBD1	CASSQNQGVGYGYTF	TGCGCCAGCAGCCAGAATCAGGGGGTGGGCTATGGCTACACCTTC
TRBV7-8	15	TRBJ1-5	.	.	CASSHARGSNQPQHF	TGTGCCAGCAGTCACGCTCGAGGCAGCAATCAGCCCCAGCATTTT